One and the same sample provided the 13 T cell receptor beta chains below, sequenced in a study of patients and donors after allogeneic stem cell transplantation (dated by TCRdb to 2020 to 2022). Libraries were constructed by RT-PCR. Sequencer: NextSeq 550. TCRdb reworked the public reads: Q25 trimming with fastp, MiXCR clone assembly, productive beta chains retained. All rows with the same CDR3 protein become a single entry with the most common DNA and genes. Across this sample there are around 82,000 distinct CDR3 sequences, with 4.5% to 5% seen only once. The ten largest clones add up to 2% to 3% of the sample. The sequenced sample consisted of blood, either unsorted or a sorted T cell fraction (not recorded which). The origin of the receptors is a human donor who was either an allogeneic HSCT recipient or a stem cell or donor lymphocyte infusion donor (not recorded which). It is not recorded whose cells these are; they may come from a transplant donor.

This clonotype was seen many times. The rearrangement links TRBV20-1 to TRBJ2-7; D gene unclear. The germline V and J ends were trimmed by 0 bases and 4 bases, with 19 bases remaining between them. This CDR3 is 16 amino acids long. The germline CDR1 and CDR2 sequences are DFQATT and SNEGSKA (reference sequence). CDR3 bases: TGCAGTGCTAGAGAATTGGGCCGCGCTGAGAGGTACGAGCAGTACTTC. Protein sequence: CSARELGRAERYEQYF.

This clonotype was observed a few times. Here the CDR3 reads CSARGLAGGGGTDTQYF. CDR3 nucleotides: TGCAGTGCTCGGGGGCTAGCGGGAGGAGGTGGCACAGATACGCAGTATTTT. The gene calls are TRBV20-1 and TRBJ2-3, with TRBD2 identical over 11 bases. Germline lookup yields CDR1 DFQATT and CDR2 SNEGSKA (reference sequence). The CDR3 covers 17 residues. J was trimmed by 1 base and V by 5 bases; bases with no gene match: 11.

V gene TRBV27 combines with J gene TRBJ1-6, with TRBD1 matching 10 bases. Germline V lookup: CDR1 MNHEY, CDR2 SMNVEV (reference sequence). CDR3 size: 15 residues. After removal of 6 bases from V and 9 bases from J, the junction contained 8 bases not matched to a gene. Here the CDR3 reads CASRPTGGDFSPLHF. CDR3 DNA sequence: TGTGCCAGCAGACCGACAGGGGGCGACTTTTCACCCCTCCACTTT.

This clonotype was seen many times. V is TRBV20-1 and J is TRBJ2-7; a weak D match, TRBD1 (6 bases). Germline V CDR1 and CDR2: DFQATT, SNEGSKA (reference sequence). The CDR3 sequence is 13 residues long. Trimming took 6 bases from V and 6 from J, leaving 18 bases between them. Written as DNA, the CDR3 is TGCAGTGCCAGACTCTTACAGGGCCGCGAGCAGTACTTC. This sequence encodes CSARLLQGREQYF.

This clonotype was counted at least ten times. The chain combines TRBV5-1 with TRBJ1-2, with D perhaps matching TRBD1 (5 bases). This CDR3 is 13 amino acids long. The germline CDR1 and CDR2 sequences are SGHRS and YFSETQ. V was clipped by 6 bases and J by 3 bases, with 12 bases between them. The CDR3 DNA sequence: TGCGCCAGCACCACGTCGGGGGACTATGGCTACACCTTC. Encoded protein: CASTTSGDYGYTF.

This chain joins TRBV19 and TRBJ1-5, with a weak D call TRBD1 (5 bases). There are 13 residues in the CDR3. CDR1 and CDR2 (germline): LNHDA, SQIVND (reference sequence). V was cut by 8 bases and J by 6 bases, with 14 bases left in between. CDR3 protein: CASGGGVGQPQHF. DNA of the CDR3: TGTGCCAGTGGGGGTGGCGTAGGTCAGCCCCAGCATTTT.

This clonotype was counted at least ten times. The CDR3 bases are TGTGCCAGCAGTTTATCACAGGGGGCTGGGCCCCAGCATTTT. Protein product: CASSLSQGAGPQHF. This rearrangement joins TRBV12-3 or TRBV12-4 to TRBJ1-5; TRBD1 agrees at 9 bases. There are 14 residues in the CDR3. V shed 2 bases, J shed 9 bases, and the junction held 5 bases outside the gene matches.

This clonotype was picked up a small number of times. The V gene is TRBV18, the J gene TRBJ2-2, with D perhaps TRBD1 (6 bases). Germline V CDR1 and CDR2: KGHSH, LQKENI. The CDR3 consists of 15 residues. V was clipped by 3 bases and J by 1 base, with 9 bases between them. The CDR3 sequence is CASSPDRMNTGELFF. In DNA, the CDR3 is TGTGCCAGCTCACCGGACAGAATGAACACCGGGGAGCTGTTTTTT.

The table lists this clonotype with a few counts. The rearrangement links TRBV2 to TRBJ1-6; possibly TRBD1 for D (6 bases). This CDR3 is 14 amino acids long. Per germline, CDR1 SNHLY and CDR2 FYNNEI. V lost 3 bases and J 7 bases, leaving 10 bases between the germline ends. CDR3 residues: CASSDLRGNSPLHF. CDR3 nucleotides: TGTGCCAGCAGTGATTTAAGGGGGAATTCACCCCTCCACTTT.

Note on this clonotype: It may be a read error: a sequence one base away is much more abundant. V is TRBV12-3 or TRBV12-4 and J is TRBJ1-4; 10 nucleotides align to TRBD1. This CDR3 is 15 amino acids long. Trimming at V came to 5 bases and at J to 10 bases, leaving 10 bases not matched to a gene. The CDR3 loop reads CASSTGTGVLGKLFF. Here the CDR3 DNA reads TGTGCCAGCAGTACCGGGACAGGGGTCCTTGGAAAACTGTTTTTT.

This clonotype was seen repeatedly, ten times or more. It is unclear where the CDR3 begins or ends on the DNA, so no DNA is shown, and the CDR3 is as TCRdb lists it. The chain has TRBV12-3 or TRBV12-4 and TRBJ2-2. The CDR3 contains 13 residues when both ends are counted. CDR3 in amino acids: CASSPRRAGELFF.

This clonotype was seen more than once but under ten times. V and J are TRBV12-3 or TRBV12-4 and TRBJ1-6; D ambiguous. The CDR3 loop spans 15 amino acids. V was clipped by 2 bases and J by 6 bases, with 11 bases between them. In DNA form, the CDR3 reads TGTGCCAGCAGTTTATCTGGTCAGCTTAATTCACCCCTCCACTTT. This encodes CASSLSGQLNSPLHF.

This clonotype has just a few counts. This chain links TRBV5-4 with TRBJ2-7, with 7 bases that match TRBD2. Per germline, CDR1 SGHNT and CDR2 YYREEE (reference sequence). Trimming took 0 bases from V and 6 from J; bases not matched to a gene: 18. The CDR3 sequence is 18 residues long. The DNA of the CDR3 is TGTGCCAGCAGCTTGGCTTTGGGTGGGGAGGGAGGATCGGGCGAGCAGTACTTC. Protein product: CASSLALGGEGGSGEQYF.